Below, 15 T cell receptor beta chains from the same sample are listed, as sequenced in a study of T cell changes during pregnancy in multiple sclerosis. Profiled with immunoSEQ multiplex PCR; TCRdb holds only in-frame clones, not every one. The sample consists of approximately 89,000 clones, about 94% of them appearing once. The specimen was peripheral blood, collected after pregnancy. Receptor source: a female donor in good health, enrolled as a control in a pregnancy study.

This chain links TRBV6-5 with TRBJ2-7, with D possibly matching TRBD2 (5 bases). CDR3 length: 14 amino acids. V was cut by 2 bases and J by 2 bases, with 10 bases left in between. Germline-derived CDR1 and CDR2 are MNHEY and SVGAGI. This chain's CDR3 is CASSYARVTYEQYF. In nucleotides, the CDR3 is TGTGCCAGCAGTTACGCGCGGGTCACCTACGAGCAGTACTTC.

The chain employs TRBV30 and TRBJ2-3, with 14 bases aligning to TRBD2. The trim removed 0 bases at V and 4 bases at J, leaving 3 bases unmatched. Germline V CDR1 and CDR2: GTSNPN, SVGIG (reference sequence). CDR3 length equals 16 residues. In nucleotides, the CDR3 is TGTGCCTGGAGTGTACGACTAGCGGGAGGGCCAGATACGCAGTATTTT. Translated: CAWSVRLAGGPDTQYF.

The chain combines TRBV29-1 with TRBJ2-2; the match to TRBD2 covers 8 bases. The CDR3 spans 18 residues. Germline CDR1 reads SQVTM; CDR2 reads ANQGSEA. Trimming at V came to 0 bases and at J to 1 base, leaving 10 bases not matched to a gene. The CDR3 spells CSVEDPLAGRGNTGELFF. The CDR3 DNA reads as TGCAGCGTTGAAGACCCCCTAGCGGGTAGGGGGAACACCGGGGAGCTGTTTTTT.

This sequence joins TRBV28 and TRBJ2-5; TRBD1 is a possible D gene (6 bases). The ends were cut back, 2 bases at V and 0 bases at J, with 10 bases in the middle. CDR1 and CDR2 from the germline V gene are MDHEN and SYDVKM. The CDR3 length is 15 residues. Here the CDR3 DNA reads TGTGCCAGCAGTTTACTTACAGGGAACCAAGAGACCCAGTACTTC. This encodes CASSLLTGNQETQYF.

The J gene is TRBJ2-6, the V gene TRBV14; 7 bases line up with TRBD1. The trim removed 4 bases at V and 0 bases at J, leaving 3 bases unmatched. CDR3 length equals 16 residues. Per germline, CDR1 SGHDN and CDR2 FVKESK. The CDR3 DNA reads TGTGCCAGCAGCCGGGACAGATACTCTGGGGCCAACGTCCTGACTTTC. As protein: CASSRDRYSGANVLTF.

The chain joins TRBV18 to TRBJ1-1, with D hard to call. The germline CDR1 and CDR2 sequences are KGHSH and LQKENI. CDR3 length: 15 amino acids. The ends were cut back, 3 bases at V and 2 bases at J, with 13 bases in the middle. For the CDR3, the DNA is TGTGCCAGCTCACCTTTAGAGAGTCTCAACACTGAAGCTTTCTTT. Encoded protein: CASSPLESLNTEAFF.

The J gene is TRBJ1-1, the V gene TRBV27; maybe TRBD1 (6 bases). The CDR3 has 13 amino acids. In germline, CDR1 is MNHEY, CDR2 SMNVEV (reference sequence). The ends were cut back, 5 bases at V and 8 bases at J, with 15 bases in the middle. CDR3 loop: CASSPRDTSEAFF. In DNA form, the CDR3 reads TGTGCCAGCAGTCCCAGGGACACCTCGGAAGCTTTCTTT.

The chain employs TRBV6-1 and TRBJ2-7; the D gene is possibly TRBD2 (7 bases). The CDR3 runs to 17 residues. Trimming took off 2 bases at V and 3 bases at J, with 20 bases between the two ends. Germline CDR1 MNHNS, CDR2 SASEGT. Written as DNA, the CDR3 is TGTGCCAGCAGTGAAAGGGGGGCGGGGGAATTCTACTACGAGCAGTACTTC. It codes for CASSERGAGEFYYEQYF.

The CDR3 DNA sequence: TGTGCCAGCAGTCCCAATGGTCGGGGGAGCAATCAGCCCCAGCATTTT. Translated: CASSPNGRGSNQPQHF. V usage is TRBV2 and J usage is TRBJ1-5; a weak D match, TRBD1 (5 bases). This CDR3 has 16 residues. The V end was cut by 5 bases, the J end by 1 base, with 15 bases between. Per germline, CDR1 SNHLY and CDR2 FYNNEI.

Here the CDR3 reads CASSLVAGEQFF. The DNA of the CDR3 is TGTGCCAGCAGCTTGGTAGCGGGAGAGCAGTTCTTC. V is TRBV5-4 and J is TRBJ2-1; TRBD2 matches 8 bases. V lost 0 bases, J lost 10 bases, and 0 bases stayed unmatched. Germline lookup yields CDR1 SGHNT and CDR2 YYREEE (reference sequence). This CDR3 has 12 amino acids.

The J gene is TRBJ2-1, the V gene TRBV5-1, with D maybe TRBD1 (5 bases). From germline, CDR1 is SGHRS and CDR2 YFSETQ. There are 15 residues in the CDR3. V lost 0 bases to trimming and J lost 0 bases, with 7 bases between them. Written as DNA, the CDR3 is TGCGCCAGCAGCTTGGACAGGAGCTCCTACAATGAGCAGTTCTTC. The encoded protein is CASSLDRSSYNEQFF.

The chain recombines TRBV6-5 with TRBJ1-4; 11 positions agree with TRBD1. This CDR3 comprises 15 residues. After removal of 5 bases from V and 7 bases from J, the junction contained 6 bases not matched to a gene. In germline, CDR1 is MNHEY, CDR2 SVGAGI. CDR3 in amino acids: CASSRTGGVGEKLFF. As DNA, the CDR3 is TGTGCCAGCAGTCGGACAGGGGGCGTTGGTGAAAAACTGTTTTTT.

The chain recombines TRBV5-4 with TRBJ2-1; TRBD2 aligns across 11 bases. The CDR3 covers 17 residues. Trimming took 2 bases from V and 9 from J; bases not matched to a gene: 13. Germline loops: CDR1 SGHNT, CDR2 YYREEE (reference sequence). In DNA form, the CDR3 reads TGTGCCAGCAGCTTTCCAGGGGGGCTAGCGGGAGGTAGTGAGCAGTTCTTC. Protein sequence: CASSFPGGLAGGSEQFF.

This clone has a single count. V is TRBV30 and J is TRBJ2-3; D gene uncertain. V was shortened by 0 bases and J by 0 bases, with 10 bases between the two germline ends. The CDR3 has 15 amino acids. Germline CDR1 is GTSNPN and CDR2 is SVGIG (reference sequence). CDR3 residues: CAWSVLRSSTDTQYF. The CDR3 DNA reads as TGTGCCTGGAGTGTACTGCGGTCGAGCACAGATACGCAGTATTTT.

The chain links TRBV29-1 to TRBJ2-7; tentative D call: TRBD1 (5 bases). V dropped 2 bases and J dropped 2 bases, with 10 bases sitting between them. Germline CDR1 is SQVTM and CDR2 is ANQGSEA. The CDR3 extends over 13 amino acids. CDR3 DNA sequence: TGCAGCGTTGAACAGGGAAATCCCTACGAGCAGTACTTC. It codes for CSVEQGNPYEQYF.